Listed below are T cell receptor beta chains from one sample, sequenced in a study of shared clonotypes between healthy human individuals. TCRdb's copy holds only in-frame clones and misses some; the assay was immunoSEQ multiplex PCR. The sample lists some 2.1 million clones, 90% to 95% occurring once. The sequencing input was naive CD4+ T cells sorted from blood. The receptors originated from a young man in good health. Both conserved end residues are part of each CDR3. D genes are given only for firm matches. Clone size is given for some rows only: seen once, a few or many times, or a class if the clone is expanded.

V gene: TRBV6-5
clone size: -
D gene: -
J gene: TRBJ1-1
CDR3 protein: CASSYPGAGGTEAFF
CDR3 DNA: TGTGCCAGCAGTTACCCGGGGGCGGGTGGCACTGAAGCTTTCTTT

V gene: TRBV5-1
clone size: -
D gene: TRBD1
J gene: TRBJ1-1
CDR3 protein: CASSASGGTEAFF
CDR3 DNA: TGCGCCAGCAGCGCGTCAGGGGGCACTGAAGCTTTCTTT

V gene: TRBV6-6
clone size: once
D gene: -
J gene: TRBJ1-4
CDR3 protein: CASSLESGEKLFF
CDR3 DNA: TGTGCCAGCAGCCTCGAGTCAGGTGAAAAACTGTTTTTT

V gene: TRBV25-1
clone size: -
D gene: -
J gene: TRBJ1-1
CDR3 protein: CASSEGYMGAFF
CDR3 DNA: TGTGCCAGCAGTGAAGGGTACATGGGGGCTTTCTTT

V gene: TRBV19
clone size: -
D gene: -
J gene: TRBJ2-5
CDR3 protein: CASSIDSSKTQYF
CDR3 DNA: TGTGCCAGTAGTATCGACAGCTCTAAGACCCAGTACTTC

V gene: TRBV19
clone size: -
D gene: TRBD1
J gene: TRBJ1-5
CDR3 protein: CASGLTGTSHQPQHF
CDR3 DNA: TGTGCCAGTGGGCTGACAGGGACATCCCATCAGCCCCAGCATTTT

V gene: TRBV5-1
clone size: few
D gene: -
J gene: TRBJ1-1
CDR3 protein: CASSLDGLNTEAFF
CDR3 DNA: TGCGCCAGCAGCTTGGACGGATTGAACACTGAAGCTTTCTTT

V gene: TRBV7-2
clone size: -
D gene: TRBD1
J gene: TRBJ1-4
CDR3 protein: CASWGQGSEKLFF
CDR3 DNA: TGTGCCAGTTGGGGACAGGGTAGTGAAAAACTGTTTTTT

V gene: TRBV6-6
clone size: -
D gene: -
J gene: TRBJ1-2
CDR3 protein: CASSSRNPYGYTF
CDR3 DNA: TGTGCCAGCAGTTCACGGAATCCCTATGGCTACACCTTC

V gene: TRBV15
clone size: -
D gene: -
J gene: TRBJ2-5
CDR3 protein: CATSSGWKETQYF
CDR3 DNA: TGTGCCACCAGCAGCGGATGGAAGGAGACCCAGTACTTC

V gene: TRBV18
clone size: -
D gene: -
J gene: TRBJ1-5
CDR3 protein: CASQGTDSNQPQHF
CDR3 DNA: TGTGCCAGCCAAGGGACGGATAGCAATCAGCCCCAGCATTTT

V gene: TRBV5-4
clone size: -
D gene: -
J gene: TRBJ2-2
CDR3 protein: CASSLVSQGTGELFF
CDR3 DNA: TGTGCCAGCAGCTTGGTCTCCCAGGGAACCGGGGAGCTGTTTTTT

V gene: TRBV6-6
clone size: -
D gene: -
J gene: TRBJ1-2
CDR3 protein: CASSYREMGYGYTF
CDR3 DNA: TGTGCCAGCAGTTACAGGGAAATGGGCTATGGCTACACCTTC

V gene: TRBV2
clone size: once
D gene: TRBD1
J gene: TRBJ1-2
CDR3 protein: CASSEQGALGYTF
CDR3 DNA: TGTGCCAGCAGTGAACAGGGGGCGCTTGGCTACACCTTC

V gene: TRBV11-3
clone size: once
D gene: TRBD1
J gene: TRBJ1-1
CDR3 protein: CASSLEGQGMNTEAFF
CDR3 DNA: TGTGCCAGCAGCTTAGAGGGACAGGGGATGAACACTGAAGCTTTCTTT

V gene: TRBV7-9
clone size: once
D gene: TRBD1
J gene: TRBJ2-5
CDR3 protein: CASSLALTGIRETQYF
CDR3 DNA: TGTGCCAGCAGCTTAGCCCTGACAGGGATTAGGGAGACCCAGTACTTC

V gene: TRBV29-1
clone size: -
D gene: -
J gene: TRBJ2-1
CDR3 protein: CSVGAGTGYNEQFF
CDR3 DNA: TGCAGCGTTGGCGCCGGGACGGGGTACAATGAGCAGTTCTTC

V gene: TRBV19
clone size: -
D gene: -
J gene: TRBJ1-2
CDR3 protein: CASSITSNYGYTF
CDR3 DNA: TGTGCCAGTAGTATAACGAGCAACTATGGCTACACCTTC

V gene: TRBV18
clone size: once
D gene: TRBD2
J gene: TRBJ2-1
CDR3 protein: CASLRTSGYPLSSYNEQFF
CDR3 DNA: TGTGCCAGCTTACGGACTAGCGGATACCCCTTGAGCTCCTACAATGAGCAGTTCTTC

V gene: TRBV30
clone size: -
D gene: TRBD1
J gene: TRBJ1-5
CDR3 protein: CAWSVTGGLGNQPQHF
CDR3 DNA: TGTGCCTGGAGTGTGACAGGGGGTTTGGGCAATCAGCCCCAGCATTTT

V gene: TRBV19
clone size: -
D gene: -
J gene: TRBJ1-5
CDR3 protein: CASSISSNQPQHF
CDR3 DNA: TGTGCCAGTAGTATTAGTTCCAATCAGCCCCAGCATTTT

V gene: TRBV4-3
clone size: -
D gene: TRBD2
J gene: TRBJ2-5
CDR3 protein: CASSLLAGGLETQYF
CDR3 DNA: TGCGCCAGCAGCCTTCTCGCGGGAGGTTTAGAGACCCAGTACTTC

V gene: TRBV30
clone size: -
D gene: -
J gene: TRBJ1-4
CDR3 protein: CALQGEGKANEKLFF
CDR3 DNA: TGTGCCTTACAGGGTGAGGGTAAGGCTAATGAAAAACTGTTTTTT

V gene: TRBV30
clone size: -
D gene: -
J gene: TRBJ2-1
CDR3 protein: CAWTEIRGSFYNEQFF
CDR3 DNA: TGTGCCTGGACAGAAATTAGGGGAAGCTTTTACAATGAGCAGTTCTTC

V gene: TRBV6-5
clone size: -
D gene: -
J gene: TRBJ1-1
CDR3 protein: CASARGLNTEAFF
CDR3 DNA: TGTGCCAGCGCGAGGGGCCTGAACACTGAAGCTTTCTTT

V gene: TRBV21-1
clone size: -
D gene: -
J gene: TRBJ1-4
CDR3 protein: CASSKVPETVELF
CDR3 DNA: TGTGCCAGCAGCAAAGTGCCCGAGACAGTCGAACTTTTT

V gene: TRBV28
clone size: -
D gene: -
J gene: TRBJ2-7
CDR3 protein: CASSPQRTGEQYF
CDR3 DNA: TGTGCCAGCAGTCCCCAAAGGACGGGCGAGCAGTACTTC

V gene: TRBV7-3
clone size: once
D gene: -
J gene: TRBJ2-7
CDR3 protein: CASSSRPGPYYEQYF
CDR3 DNA: TGTGCCAGCAGCTCCCGGCCGGGACCATACTACGAGCAGTACTTC

V gene: TRBV2
clone size: -
D gene: TRBD2
J gene: TRBJ2-7
CDR3 protein: CASSGRGFSYEQYF
CDR3 DNA: TGTGCCAGCAGTGGGCGGGGGTTCTCCTACGAGCAGTACTTC

V gene: TRBV4-1
clone size: -
D gene: TRBD1
J gene: TRBJ1-4
CDR3 protein: CASSQAGQGTQKLFF
CDR3 DNA: TGCGCCAGCAGCCAAGCGGGACAGGGGACTCAAAAACTGTTTTTT

V gene: TRBV11-2
clone size: -
D gene: TRBD1
J gene: TRBJ2-7
CDR3 protein: CASSVGQGAPYEQYF
CDR3 DNA: TGTGCCAGCAGCGTGGGACAGGGGGCACCCTACGAGCAGTACTTC

V gene: TRBV30
clone size: -
D gene: TRBD2
J gene: TRBJ2-2
CDR3 protein: CASGTSGRGELFF
CDR3 DNA: TGTGCCTCCGGGACTAGCGGTCGCGGGGAGCTGTTTTTT

V gene: TRBV7-2
clone size: -
D gene: -
J gene: TRBJ2-3
CDR3 protein: CASSLRGVLTDTQYF
CDR3 DNA: TGTGCCAGCAGCCTGCGAGGGGTCCTCACAGATACGCAGTATTTT

V gene: TRBV9
clone size: -
D gene: TRBD2
J gene: TRBJ2-3
CDR3 protein: CASTRGAGVDTQYF
CDR3 DNA: TGTGCCAGCACCCGGGGTGCGGGAGTAGATACGCAGTATTTT

V gene: TRBV5-1
clone size: few
D gene: -
J gene: TRBJ1-6
CDR3 protein: CASSLVGGSDSPLHF
CDR3 DNA: TGCGCCAGCAGCTTGGTTGGAGGTTCGGATTCACCCCTCCACTTT

V gene: TRBV13
clone size: -
D gene: TRBD1
J gene: TRBJ2-7
CDR3 protein: CASSFLQGSRSYEQYF
CDR3 DNA: TGTGCCAGCAGCTTCTTACAGGGGTCAAGATCCTACGAGCAGTACTTC

V gene: TRBV4-2
clone size: -
D gene: TRBD1
J gene: TRBJ1-1
CDR3 protein: CASSQEVQGARTEAFF
CDR3 DNA: TGTGCCAGCAGCCAAGAGGTACAGGGGGCGCGGACTGAAGCTTTCTTT

V gene: TRBV28
clone size: -
D gene: -
J gene: TRBJ1-2
CDR3 protein: CASSQISGGYTF
CDR3 DNA: TGTGCCAGCAGTCAAATCTCCGGTGGCTACACCTTC

V gene: TRBV29-1
clone size: -
D gene: -
J gene: TRBJ2-1
CDR3 protein: CSVEALRAEQFF
CDR3 DNA: TGCAGCGTAGAGGCCCTCAGGGCGGAGCAGTTCTTC

V gene: TRBV11-2
clone size: -
D gene: -
J gene: TRBJ2-1
CDR3 protein: CASSPHWREQFF
CDR3 DNA: TGTGCCAGCAGCCCGCACTGGCGGGAGCAGTTCTTC

V gene: TRBV30
clone size: -
D gene: -
J gene: TRBJ2-5
CDR3 protein: CAWRPAKETQYF
CDR3 DNA: TGTGCCTGGAGACCAGCGAAAGAGACCCAGTACTTC

V gene: TRBV7-8
clone size: -
D gene: TRBD2
J gene: TRBJ2-7
CDR3 protein: CASSSHGVGSGWTYEQYF
CDR3 DNA: TGTGCCAGCAGCTCCCATGGGGTGGGTAGCGGGTGGACCTACGAGCAGTACTTC

V gene: TRBV7-2
clone size: -
D gene: -
J gene: TRBJ1-6
CDR3 protein: CASSLRTTDSPLHF
CDR3 DNA: TGTGCCAGCAGCTTAAGGACTACCGATTCACCCCTCCACTTT

V gene: TRBV5-1
clone size: -
D gene: -
J gene: TRBJ1-2
CDR3 protein: CASSLGQAYTF
CDR3 DNA: TGCGCCAGCAGCTTGGGGCAGGCCTACACCTTC

V gene: TRBV18
clone size: -
D gene: TRBD2
J gene: TRBJ2-1
CDR3 protein: CASSPRISGRATYNEQFF
CDR3 DNA: TGTGCCAGCTCACCAAGGATTAGCGGGAGGGCCACGTACAATGAGCAGTTCTTC

V gene: TRBV30
clone size: -
D gene: TRBD1
J gene: TRBJ1-1
CDR3 protein: CAWSTSGGNTEAFF
CDR3 DNA: TGTGCCTGGAGTACCTCAGGGGGGAACACTGAAGCTTTCTTT

V gene: TRBV5-4
clone size: -
D gene: -
J gene: TRBJ2-3
CDR3 protein: CASSLSREGAGDTQYF
CDR3 DNA: TGTGCCAGCAGCTTGTCCCGAGAGGGAGCGGGAGATACGCAGTATTTT

V gene: TRBV5-8
clone size: -
D gene: -
J gene: TRBJ2-7
CDR3 protein: CASSLGASSSYEQYF
CDR3 DNA: TGTGCCAGCAGCTTGGGAGCTTCAAGCTCCTACGAGCAGTACTTC

V gene: TRBV7-9
clone size: -
D gene: TRBD2
J gene: TRBJ2-7
CDR3 protein: CASSLAELGGSEQYF
CDR3 DNA: TGTGCCAGCAGCTTAGCGGAATTAGGCGGGAGCGAGCAGTACTTC

V gene: TRBV6-1
clone size: -
D gene: TRBD1
J gene: TRBJ2-7
CDR3 protein: CASNPDRGSYEQYF
CDR3 DNA: TGTGCCAGCAACCCGGACAGGGGGTCCTACGAGCAGTACTTC

V gene: TRBV30
clone size: -
D gene: -
J gene: TRBJ1-2
CDR3 protein: CAWSGAGGYTF
CDR3 DNA: TGTGCCTGGAGTGGCGCAGGAGGCTACACCTTC

V gene: TRBV7-2
clone size: -
D gene: -
J gene: TRBJ2-3
CDR3 protein: CASSSRGRSTDTQYF
CDR3 DNA: TGTGCCAGCTCGAGTAGGGGGAGGAGCACAGATACGCAGTATTTT

V gene: TRBV11-2
clone size: -
D gene: -
J gene: TRBJ2-7
CDR3 protein: CASSLRAGRGEQYF
CDR3 DNA: TGTGCCAGCAGCCTCCGGGCCGGACGGGGTGAGCAGTACTTC

V gene: TRBV19
clone size: once
D gene: -
J gene: TRBJ1-1
CDR3 protein: CASSTSQGTEAFF
CDR3 DNA: TGTGCCAGTAGTACGAGCCAGGGAACTGAAGCTTTCTTT

V gene: TRBV6-5
clone size: -
D gene: -
J gene: TRBJ2-3
CDR3 protein: CASSRDRDTQYF
CDR3 DNA: TGTGCCAGCAGCCGTGACAGAGATACGCAGTATTTT

V gene: TRBV6-5
clone size: -
D gene: TRBD1
J gene: TRBJ1-1
CDR3 protein: CASSYSSGTGSTEAFF
CDR3 DNA: TGTGCCAGCAGTTACTCGAGTGGGACAGGGAGCACTGAAGCTTTCTTT

V gene: TRBV5-6
clone size: -
D gene: -
J gene: TRBJ2-1
CDR3 protein: CASSLALWGRNNEQFF
CDR3 DNA: TGTGCCAGCAGCTTGGCCCTTTGGGGGCGGAATAATGAGCAGTTCTTC

V gene: TRBV5-1
clone size: -
D gene: -
J gene: TRBJ2-7
CDR3 protein: CASSLGLGHEQYF
CDR3 DNA: TGCGCCAGCAGCCTCGGACTGGGCCACGAGCAGTACTTC

V gene: TRBV28
clone size: -
D gene: TRBD2
J gene: TRBJ2-7
CDR3 protein: CASRRLAGGSPYEQYF
CDR3 DNA: TGTGCCAGCAGGAGACTAGCGGGAGGGTCCCCCTACGAGCAGTACTTC

V gene: TRBV10-3
clone size: -
D gene: TRBD2
J gene: TRBJ2-3
CDR3 protein: CAISVAAGGTDTQYF
CDR3 DNA: TGTGCCATCAGTGTTGCGGCGGGGGGCACAGATACGCAGTATTTT